The rows below give T cell receptor beta chains drawn from one sample of a study of long-term antiretroviral therapy in people with HIV. The table came from immunoSEQ multiplex PCR; TCRdb's copy has only in-frame clones and leaves some out. The profile covers 35,000 to 45,000 clones, with 70% to 90% appearing a single time and over 9.5% taken by the ten largest. Sample: unsorted PBMCs, taken 2.2 years after starting antiretroviral therapy. These TCRs come from a man aged 18 to 35 with HIV. The CDR3 runs from the conserved cysteine through the conserved F or W. The order of the fields is D gene, V gene, J gene, clone size, CDR3 DNA, CDR3 protein. A D gene is named only where the DNA matches it firmly. Only part of the rows carry a size: once, few, many, or a class if the clone is expanded.

D gene: TRBD1; V gene: TRBV7-8; J gene: TRBJ2-7; clone size: -; CDR3 DNA: TGTGCCAGCAGCCTAACCCGCTCCGGGACAGGGATTGACGAGCAGTACTTC; CDR3 protein: CASSLTRSGTGIDEQYF
D gene: -; V gene: TRBV27; J gene: TRBJ2-1; clone size: -; CDR3 DNA: TGTGCCAGCAGTCCTATCCCGCTTCATTCTGAGCAGTTCTTC; CDR3 protein: CASSPIPLHSEQFF
D gene: TRBD1; V gene: TRBV19; J gene: TRBJ2-7; clone size: few; CDR3 DNA: TGTGCCAGTAGCGCGGGACAGGGCTACGAGCAGTACTTC; CDR3 protein: CASSAGQGYEQYF
D gene: TRBD1; V gene: TRBV7-6; J gene: TRBJ1-2; clone size: -; CDR3 DNA: TGTGCCAGCACCAGAAGGGCACAGGGGGAAGGTGGCTACACCTTC; CDR3 protein: CASTRRAQGEGGYTF
D gene: -; V gene: TRBV2; J gene: TRBJ2-2; clone size: -; CDR3 DNA: TGTGCCAGCAGCTTCTCTTTAGGAGCTTCGAACACCGGGGAGCTGTTTTTT; CDR3 protein: CASSFSLGASNTGELFF
D gene: TRBD2; V gene: TRBV28; J gene: TRBJ2-3; clone size: -; CDR3 DNA: TGTGCTTCTGGACTAGCGGGAGCGGGGGATACGCAGTATTTT; CDR3 protein: CASGLAGAGDTQYF
D gene: -; V gene: TRBV18; J gene: TRBJ2-5; clone size: -; CDR3 DNA: TGTGCCAGCTCACCACCGGGCGTGACAGGAGAGACCCAGTACTTC; CDR3 protein: CASSPPGVTGETQYF
D gene: -; V gene: TRBV27; J gene: TRBJ2-2; clone size: -; CDR3 DNA: TGTGCCAGCAGTCTACCTACCGGGGAGCTGTTTTTT; CDR3 protein: CASSLPTGELFF
D gene: -; V gene: TRBV27; J gene: TRBJ1-1; clone size: -; CDR3 DNA: TGTGCCAGCAGTTTGGCAGGGATAACGAACACTGAAGCTTTCTTT; CDR3 protein: CASSLAGITNTEAFF
D gene: -; V gene: TRBV5-6; J gene: TRBJ1-1; clone size: -; CDR3 DNA: TGTGCCAGCAGAAACACAGGACGTTCGCGAGCTTTCTTT; CDR3 protein: CASRNTGRSRAFF
D gene: -; V gene: TRBV9; J gene: TRBJ1-1; clone size: -; CDR3 DNA: TGTGCCAGCAGCACCGGACAGTCCACTGAAGCTTTCTTT; CDR3 protein: CASSTGQSTEAFF
D gene: -; V gene: TRBV6-1; J gene: TRBJ1-1; clone size: -; CDR3 DNA: TGTGCCAGCAGGGAACAGGGAAACACTGAAGCTTTCTTT; CDR3 protein: CASREQGNTEAFF
D gene: -; V gene: TRBV15; J gene: TRBJ1-5; clone size: medium-sized; CDR3 DNA: TGTGCCACCAGCAGAGATAACTTGGGGGCTAATCAGCCCCAGCATTTT; CDR3 protein: CATSRDNLGANQPQHF
D gene: -; V gene: TRBV2; J gene: TRBJ1-1; clone size: -; CDR3 DNA: TGTGCCAGCTTACCTAGGGACCTAAAAATAAACACTGAAGCTTTCTTT; CDR3 protein: CASLPRDLKINTEAFF
D gene: -; V gene: TRBV2; J gene: TRBJ2-7; clone size: -; CDR3 DNA: TGTGCCAGCAGCCAAGAGACAGAGGCTTACGAGCAGTACTTC; CDR3 protein: CASSQETEAYEQYF
D gene: TRBD2; V gene: TRBV10-3; J gene: TRBJ2-3; clone size: few; CDR3 DNA: TGTGCCATCAGGTCCGAGGGGGGACGGGGACTAGCGGGAGCTAGCACAGATACGCAGTATTTT; CDR3 protein: CAIRSEGGRGLAGASTDTQYF
D gene: -; V gene: TRBV7-3; J gene: TRBJ1-2; clone size: -; CDR3 DNA: TGTGCCAGCAGCTTAATTCCCTCGCAGCTCGAGGGCTACACCTTC; CDR3 protein: CASSLIPSQLEGYTF
D gene: TRBD1; V gene: TRBV6-1; J gene: TRBJ2-7; clone size: -; CDR3 DNA: TGTGCCAGCAGTGAGCCTACAGGGGAGTTCGAGCAGTACTTC; CDR3 protein: CASSEPTGEFEQYF
D gene: -; V gene: TRBV27; J gene: TRBJ1-2; clone size: -; CDR3 DNA: TGTGCCAGCAGCTACACAGGGCTAGGCGGCTACACCTTC; CDR3 protein: CASSYTGLGGYTF
D gene: -; V gene: TRBV6-5; J gene: TRBJ1-1; clone size: -; CDR3 DNA: TGTGCCAGCAGTACTACAGATGCGATAACTGAAGCTTTCTTT; CDR3 protein: CASSTTDAITEAFF
D gene: -; V gene: TRBV29-1; J gene: TRBJ1-2; clone size: -; CDR3 DNA: TGCAGCGTTGAAAGCGGGCCAATAGGAGATGGCTACACCTTC; CDR3 protein: CSVESGPIGDGYTF
D gene: -; V gene: TRBV4-3; J gene: TRBJ2-1; clone size: -; CDR3 DNA: TGCGCCAGCAGCCTGGGGACGGGCGGAATATGGGGTGAGCAGTTCTTC; CDR3 protein: CASSLGTGGIWGEQFF
D gene: -; V gene: TRBV5-6; J gene: TRBJ2-7; clone size: -; CDR3 DNA: TGTGCCAGCAGCTTGGCCGGTTACACCGCGGGCTCCTACGAGCAGTACTTC; CDR3 protein: CASSLAGYTAGSYEQYF
D gene: -; V gene: TRBV27; J gene: TRBJ1-3; clone size: -; CDR3 DNA: TGTGCCAGCAGAACCAGGGACTCTGGAAACACCATATATTTT; CDR3 protein: CASRTRDSGNTIYF
D gene: -; V gene: TRBV7-7; J gene: TRBJ2-6; clone size: -; CDR3 DNA: TGTGCTAGCAGCCTAAGTCCAGGGGCTGGGGCCAACGTCCTGACTTTC; CDR3 protein: CASSLSPGAGANVLTF
D gene: -; V gene: TRBV6-1; J gene: TRBJ1-5; clone size: -; CDR3 DNA: TGTGCCAGCAGTGGTCAGGGAGGCCAGCCCCAGCATTTT; CDR3 protein: CASSGQGGQPQHF
D gene: -; V gene: TRBV5-4; J gene: TRBJ2-6; clone size: once; CDR3 DNA: TGTGCCAGCAGCTCAACAACCTTCTCTGGGGCCAACGTCCTGACTTTC; CDR3 protein: CASSSTTFSGANVLTF
D gene: TRBD1; V gene: TRBV28; J gene: TRBJ1-4; clone size: -; CDR3 DNA: TGTGCCAGCACTCTTTCAGGGGGGGAAAAACTGTTTTTT; CDR3 protein: CASTLSGGEKLFF
D gene: TRBD2; V gene: TRBV5-1; J gene: TRBJ2-7; clone size: -; CDR3 DNA: TGCGCCAGCAGCTTTCTAGCGGGTTCCTACGAGCAGTACTTC; CDR3 protein: CASSFLAGSYEQYF
D gene: -; V gene: TRBV6-4; J gene: TRBJ1-6; clone size: few; CDR3 DNA: TGTGCCAGCAGTGACGGCGAAGAATCACCCCTCCACTTT; CDR3 protein: CASSDGEESPLHF
D gene: TRBD2; V gene: TRBV9; J gene: TRBJ2-1; clone size: -; CDR3 DNA: TGTGCCAGCAGCTCAGCGGGGACCCACGCAATAGTCTACAATGAGCAGTTCTTC; CDR3 protein: CASSSAGTHAIVYNEQFF
D gene: TRBD1; V gene: TRBV5-1; J gene: TRBJ1-1; clone size: -; CDR3 DNA: TGCGCCAGCAGCTTGGAGAGGGGGCTGAGGGACACTGAAGCTTTCTTT; CDR3 protein: CASSLERGLRDTEAFF
D gene: TRBD2; V gene: TRBV10-2; J gene: TRBJ2-7; clone size: -; CDR3 DNA: TGCGCCAGCAGAGGACTAGCGGGCGAGCAGTACTTC; CDR3 protein: CASRGLAGEQYF
D gene: -; V gene: TRBV28; J gene: TRBJ1-1; clone size: -; CDR3 DNA: TGTGCCAGCCTACTCGTAAGGGGCGCGAACACTGAAGCTTTCTTT; CDR3 protein: CASLLVRGANTEAFF
D gene: TRBD2; V gene: TRBV4-2; J gene: TRBJ2-2; clone size: -; CDR3 DNA: TGTGCCAGCAGCCAAGAGAGTAGCGGGATCGGCGGCGGGGAGCTGTTTTTT; CDR3 protein: CASSQESSGIGGGELFF
D gene: -; V gene: TRBV7-8; J gene: TRBJ2-7; clone size: -; CDR3 DNA: TGTGCCAGCAGCTACCGGACAGGGAGGGGGAACGAGCAGTACTTC; CDR3 protein: CASSYRTGRGNEQYF
D gene: -; V gene: TRBV21-1; J gene: TRBJ1-2; clone size: -; CDR3 DNA: TGTGCCAGCAGCATTTTAGGACAGGAGTCTAACTATGGCTACACCTTC; CDR3 protein: CASSILGQESNYGYTF
D gene: -; V gene: TRBV27; J gene: TRBJ1-5; clone size: -; CDR3 DNA: TGTGCCAGCAGCTATGGGGGTTTGAATCAGCCCCAGCATTTT; CDR3 protein: CASSYGGLNQPQHF
D gene: -; V gene: TRBV9; J gene: TRBJ1-1; clone size: -; CDR3 DNA: TGTGCCAGCAGCACCCATGACAGTGAAGCTTTCTTT; CDR3 protein: CASSTHDSEAFF
D gene: -; V gene: TRBV6-5; J gene: TRBJ1-1; clone size: -; CDR3 DNA: TGTGCCAGCAGTTACTCACCTGGCAGCCTGGACACTGAAGCTTTCTTT; CDR3 protein: CASSYSPGSLDTEAFF
D gene: TRBD1; V gene: TRBV7-8; J gene: TRBJ1-5; clone size: -; CDR3 DNA: TGTGCCAGCAGCTCTTTCCGGGACAGTAATCAGCCCCAGCATTTT; CDR3 protein: CASSSFRDSNQPQHF
D gene: -; V gene: TRBV21-1; J gene: TRBJ2-4; clone size: once; CDR3 DNA: TGTGCCAGCAGCAAGTCTCTGTCACTTCGGACAGGACCTTCCAAAAACATTCAGTACTTC; CDR3 protein: CASSKSLSLRTGPSKNIQYF
D gene: TRBD1; V gene: TRBV27; J gene: TRBJ2-3; clone size: -; CDR3 DNA: TGTGCCAGCGGCCCCCTAACAGGGGGGGATACGCAGTATTTT; CDR3 protein: CASGPLTGGDTQYF
D gene: TRBD1; V gene: TRBV25-1; J gene: TRBJ1-3; clone size: -; CDR3 DNA: TGTGCCACCCAGGACAGGGCCGGCTCTGGAAACACCATATATTTT; CDR3 protein: CATQDRAGSGNTIYF
D gene: -; V gene: TRBV5-4; J gene: TRBJ2-3; clone size: -; CDR3 DNA: TGTGCCAGCAGCTTATATCCCACGGGGGCCACAGATACGCAGTATTTT; CDR3 protein: CASSLYPTGATDTQYF
D gene: TRBD1; V gene: TRBV27; J gene: TRBJ2-2; clone size: -; CDR3 DNA: TGTGCCAGCAGTCAACAGGGGTTTCTGAACACCGGGGAGCTGTTTTTT; CDR3 protein: CASSQQGFLNTGELFF
D gene: -; V gene: TRBV2; J gene: TRBJ2-7; clone size: -; CDR3 DNA: TGTGCCAGCCGTATAACCATATTCAGGGACGGGGAGCAGTACTTC; CDR3 protein: CASRITIFRDGEQYF
D gene: TRBD1; V gene: TRBV7-3; J gene: TRBJ1-2; clone size: -; CDR3 DNA: TGTGCCAGCAGCTTAACCGGGACAGGGCTTCGTGGCTACACCTTC; CDR3 protein: CASSLTGTGLRGYTF
D gene: -; V gene: TRBV27; J gene: TRBJ2-2; clone size: -; CDR3 DNA: TGTGCCAGCAGTTCTAGGACAGACAACACCGGGGAGCTGTTTTTT; CDR3 protein: CASSSRTDNTGELFF
D gene: -; V gene: TRBV6-1; J gene: TRBJ2-2; clone size: -; CDR3 DNA: TGTGCCAGCAGCGGGACTCTGGCCGGGGAGCTGTTTTTT; CDR3 protein: CASSGTLAGELFF
D gene: TRBD2; V gene: TRBV6-1; J gene: TRBJ2-2; clone size: -; CDR3 DNA: TGTGCCAGCAGTGAAAAGCGGGGAGCTGGCACCGGGGAGCTGTTTTTT; CDR3 protein: CASSEKRGAGTGELFF
D gene: -; V gene: TRBV9; J gene: TRBJ2-3; clone size: -; CDR3 DNA: TGTGCCAGCAGCGCGGACGGTACTCGAGATACGCAGTATTTT; CDR3 protein: CASSADGTRDTQYF
D gene: -; V gene: TRBV4-1; J gene: TRBJ2-5; clone size: -; CDR3 DNA: TGCGCCAGCAGCCAAGATCGTCTCGGGGAGACCCAGTACTTC; CDR3 protein: CASSQDRLGETQYF
D gene: TRBD1; V gene: TRBV13; J gene: TRBJ1-4; clone size: -; CDR3 DNA: TGTGCCAGCCTTGGACAGGGAAATGAAAAACTGTTTTTT; CDR3 protein: CASLGQGNEKLFF
D gene: TRBD2; V gene: TRBV7-3; J gene: TRBJ2-1; clone size: -; CDR3 DNA: TGTGCCAGCAGCGACCGGGACTACCCGTACAATGAGCAGTTCTTC; CDR3 protein: CASSDRDYPYNEQFF